The 21 T cell receptor beta chains reported below all come from one sample, sequenced in a study of T cells in Graves' hyperthyroidism and ophthalmopathy. Amplification yielded TCR beta CDR3 regions, with RNA transcripts as the source. The HTBI primer set drove a first-round RT-PCR of the TCR CDR3. One entry per CDR3 protein, called by TCRdb with MiXCR from the multiplex PCR reads. This sample carries under 500,000 distinct CDR3 sequences, about 14% of them seen once, and the ten largest clones take over 25%. Specimen: blood. The origin of the receptors is a man aged 50 to 59 with Graves' ophthalmopathy.

This clonotype was seen many times. This chain uses TRBV20-1 with TRBJ2-1; D is unresolved. CDR3 length: 12 amino acids. V was cut by 1 base and J by 4 bases, with 5 bases left in between. CDR1 and CDR2 from the germline V gene are DFQATT and SNEGSKA (reference sequence). In DNA, the CDR3 is TGCAGTGCTAGAGTCATTTACAATGAGCAGTTCTTC. Protein product: CSARVIYNEQFF.

In its sample, this clonotype was seen many times. The chain employs TRBV29-1 and TRBJ2-1, with 9 bases lining up with TRBD2. CDR3 length equals 15 residues. J was trimmed by 7 bases and V by 4 bases; bases with no gene match: 11. Germline CDR1 and CDR2: SQVTM and ANQGSEA. CDR3 DNA sequence: TGCAGCGTTGGCCCAACGGGACTAGCCGCTAATGAGCAGTTCTTC. Its translation: CSVGPTGLAANEQFF.

This clonotype has just a few counts. The gene calls are TRBV4-2 and TRBJ2-2; D might be TRBD1 (6 bases). Germline CDR1 is LGHNA and CDR2 is YNFKEQ. The CDR3 is 16 residues long. The germline V and J ends were trimmed by 3 bases and 3 bases, with 14 bases remaining between them. The CDR3 bases are TGTGCCAGCAGCCAGGAAGGACAGAGCTACACCGGGGAGCTGTTTTTT. Translated, it gives CASSQEGQSYTGELFF.

The rearrangement joins TRBV5-1 to TRBJ2-5; 8 bases align to TRBD1. CDR1 is SGHRS and CDR2 is YFSETQ in the germline V gene. V shed 4 bases, J shed 5 bases, and the junction held 10 bases outside the gene matches. The CDR3 consists of 15 residues. This CDR3 is CASSPRGRDRETQYF. The CDR3, as DNA: TGCGCCAGCAGCCCGAGGGGCAGGGACAGGGAGACCCAGTACTTC. The full variable domain, rest sourced from reference TRBV5-1 and TRBJ2-5, is KAGVTQTPRYLIKTRGQQVTLSCSPISGHRSVSWYQQTPGQGLQFLFEYFSETQRNKGNFPGRFSGRQFSNSRSEMNVSTLELGDSALYLCASSPRGRDRETQYFGPGTRLLVL.

V is TRBV20-1 and J is TRBJ1-3, with D tentatively TRBD1 (6 bases). The CDR3 extends over 13 amino acids. CDR1 is DFQATT and CDR2 is SNEGSKA in the germline V gene (reference sequence). Trimming took 6 bases from V and 5 from J, leaving 14 bases between them. CDR3: CSAPDRSRNTIYF. In DNA form, the CDR3 reads TGCAGTGCCCCAGACAGGTCCCGAAACACCATATATTTT.

This chain uses TRBV6-1 with TRBJ2-2; possibly TRBD1 for D (5 bases). CDR1 is MNHNS, CDR2 SASEGT, per germline. The germline V and J ends were trimmed by 5 bases and 2 bases, with 15 bases remaining between them. The CDR3 sequence is 16 residues long. CDR3 nucleotide sequence: TGTGCCAGCAGTCCAAGGGGAAGGGGTAACACCGGGGAGCTGTTTTTT. The encoded protein is CASSPRGRGNTGELFF.

This clonotype has a handful of counts. J is TRBJ1-3 and V is TRBV5-8; D possibly corresponds to TRBD1 (5 bases). This CDR3 is 16 amino acids long. V was trimmed by 3 bases and J by 0 bases, leaving 13 bases between them. Germline V gives CDR1 SGHTS, CDR2 YDEGEE. The CDR3 sequence: CASSWGLLSSGNTIYF. The DNA for the CDR3 is TGTGCCAGCAGCTGGGGACTGCTGAGCTCTGGAAACACCATATATTTT.

The chain recombines TRBV27 with TRBJ2-6; TRBD2 is a possible D gene (5 bases). This CDR3 contains 17 residues. V dropped 8 bases and J dropped 1 base, with 18 bases sitting between them. The germline gives CDR1 MNHEY, CDR2 SMNVEV (reference sequence). The CDR3 spells CASGRGQLISGANVLTF. The CDR3 DNA reads as TGTGCCAGCGGACGGGGTCAGCTAATTTCTGGGGCCAACGTCCTGACTTTC.

This clonotype was found many times. This chain uses TRBV20-1 with TRBJ2-5, with D perhaps TRBD2 (5 bases). The CDR3 has 14 residues. The germline V gene has CDR1 DFQATT and CDR2 SNEGSKA (reference sequence). Trimming removed 6 bases at V and 3 bases at J, with 17 bases between. CDR3 sequence reads: CSAGTGWAEETQYF. Written as DNA, the CDR3 is TGCAGTGCGGGAACGGGATGGGCGGAAGAGACCCAGTACTTC.

Ten or more counts support this clonotype. The chain recombines TRBV20-1 with TRBJ2-3, with D maybe TRBD2 (6 bases). The germline gives CDR1 DFQATT, CDR2 SNEGSKA (reference sequence). V was cut by 4 bases and J by 2 bases, with 16 bases left in between. There are 15 residues in the CDR3. CDR3 in amino acids: CSAIESGATTDTQYF. The DNA of the CDR3 is TGCAGTGCTATAGAGTCGGGAGCGACCACAGATACGCAGTATTTT.

This clonotype was seen ten or more times. This rearrangement joins TRBV11-2 to TRBJ1-2; D unclear. In germline, CDR1 is SGHAT, CDR2 FQNNGV. V was cut by 5 bases and J by 4 bases, with 11 bases left in between. The CDR3 is 13 residues long. CDR3 in amino acids: CASSLNVPYGYTF. CDR3 DNA: TGTGCCAGCAGCCTGAACGTCCCCTATGGCTACACCTTC.

At least ten counts were recorded for this clonotype. The genes are TRBV11-3 and TRBJ2-3; D is undetermined. The CDR3 contains 16 residues. Trimming removed 5 bases from V and 7 bases from J, with 22 bases in between. The germline CDR1 and CDR2 sequences are SGHNT and YENEEA. CDR3 protein: CASSPLGDAMPHTQYF. The CDR3 coding sequence is TGTGCCAGCAGCCCGCTTGGCGACGCTATGCCCCATACGCAGTATTTT. The full variable domain, in which reference TRBV11-3 and TRBJ2-3 provide the parts outside the CDR3, is EAGVVQSPRYKIIEKKQPVAFWCNPISGHNTLYWYLQNLGQGPELLIRYENEEAVDDSQLPKDRFSAERLKGVDSTLKIQPAELGDSAVYLCASSPLGDAMPHTQYFGPGTRLTVL.

Of note for this clonotype: A clone one base away is much larger, so this may be a read error. DNA for the CDR3: TGTGCCAGCAGCCCACGACAGGTCGGGTATGAGCAGTTCTTC. As protein: CASSPRQVGYEQFF. The V call is TRBV7-9, the J call TRBJ2-1; D perhaps matches TRBD1 (6 bases). CDR1 and CDR2 (germline): SEHNR, FQNEAQ (reference sequence). CDR3 size: 14 residues. V was cut by 5 bases and J by 8 bases, with 16 bases left in between.

In this sample, this clonotype turned up many times. This chain joins TRBV5-5 and TRBJ2-5, with 8 bases fitting TRBD1. From germline, CDR1 is SGHKS and CDR2 YYEKEE (reference sequence). This CDR3 spans 14 amino acids. Trimming at V came to 3 bases and at J to 4 bases, leaving 5 bases not matched to a gene. The CDR3 DNA follows: TGTGCCAGCAGCTCGGACAGGGCGGGAGAGACCCAGTACTTC. Protein product: CASSSDRAGETQYF. Using reference TRBV5-5 and TRBJ2-5 for the parts outside the CDR3, the full variable domain is DAGVTQSPTHLIKTRGQQVTLRCSPISGHKSVSWYQQVLGQGPQFIFQYYEKEERGRGNFPDRFSARQFPNYSSELNVNALLLGDSALYLCASSSDRAGETQYFGPGTRLLVL.

A remark on this clonotype: This may arise from a read error, as a much more abundant clone is one base away. The rearrangement links TRBV28 to TRBJ2-1, with 8 bases identical to TRBD1. The germline gives CDR1 MDHEN, CDR2 SYDVKM. After removal of 8 bases from V and 8 bases from J, the junction contained 14 bases not matched to a gene. The CDR3 loop spans 15 amino acids. DNA for the CDR3: TGTGCCAGCGGCCGATTGGACAGGGCGTACGATGAGCAGTTCTTC. This gives the protein CASGRLDRAYDEQFF.

This clonotype was observed a handful of times. The chain carries TRBV18 and TRBJ2-1; TRBD2 matches 11 bases. Per the germline V gene, CDR1 is KGHSH and CDR2 is LQKENI. Trimming took 3 bases from V and 7 from J; bases not matched to a gene: 8. The CDR3 length is 16 residues. CDR3 in amino acids: CASSPLLAGVSNEQFF. DNA for the CDR3: TGTGCCAGCTCACCCTTACTAGCGGGAGTATCAAATGAGCAGTTCTTC.

This chain connects TRBV5-4 to TRBJ2-3; tentative D call: TRBD2 (6 bases). The CDR3 extends over 15 amino acids. The V gene lost 7 bases and the J gene lost 3 bases, with 18 bases spanning the gap. In germline, CDR1 is SGHNT, CDR2 YYREEE (reference sequence). The CDR3 DNA reads as TGTGCCAGCGGGGCCTCGCGGGAATGGACAGATACGCAGTATTTT. Protein product: CASGASREWTDTQYF.

With respect to this clonotype: Sequence at one end of the junction differs from germline and may be a read error. This chain joins TRBV29-1 and TRBJ2-3; no firm D call. The germline V gene encodes CDR1 SQVTM and CDR2 ANQGSEA. This CDR3 has 14 residues. CDR3 DNA: TGCAGCGCTGAAGTCCCCGGTTGGGCAGATACGCAGTATTTT. Translating it yields CSAEVPGWADTQYF.

In its sample, this clonotype was seen a few times. The rearrangement links TRBV29-1 to TRBJ1-4; 10 nucleotides match TRBD1. This CDR3 has 12 amino acids. V lost 6 bases, J lost 7 bases, and 2 bases stayed unmatched. Looked up from germline, CDR1 is SQVTM and CDR2 is ANQGSEA. DNA for the CDR3: TGCAGCGTCCGGACAGGGGGTGAAAAACTGTTTTTT. Translated, it gives CSVRTGGEKLFF.

The V and J genes are TRBV2 and TRBJ2-4; 7 nucleotides line up with TRBD1. CDR1 is SNHLY, CDR2 FYNNEI, per germline. This CDR3 comprises 15 residues. After removal of 5 bases from V and 0 bases from J, the junction contained 4 bases not matched to a gene. The CDR3 DNA sequence: TGTGCCAGCAGTAGGACAGGCTTAGCCAAAAACATTCAGTACTTC. Translating it yields CASSRTGLAKNIQYF.

V usage is TRBV27 and J usage is TRBJ2-1; 7 nucleotides align to TRBD1. The CDR3 has 14 residues. V shed 4 bases and J 7 bases; nucleotides not matched to a gene: 7. Germline assignment: CDR1 MNHEY and CDR2 SMNVEV (reference sequence). CDR3 nucleotides: TGTGCCAGCAGTTCCCCGGGACAGCCGAATGAGCAGTTCTTC. Amino acids: CASSSPGQPNEQFF.